This TCR beta chain came from a study of regulatory T cells in long-lasting Graves disease. Libraries of TCR beta came from iRepertoire HTBI primers plus Arm-PCR of CDR3 regions. TCRdb passed the multiplex PCR reads through MiXCR, listing each CDR3 protein once. The data contain hundreds of thousands of distinct CDR3 sequences, roughly a fifth of them singletons. Trimming cost V 5 bases and J 5 bases, with 3 bases left between them. The CDR3 has 11 amino acids. The germline V gene has CDR1 LNHNV and CDR2 YYDKDF (reference sequence). This clonotype was counted at least ten times. The time point is: persistent/refractory GD, antithyroid drugs over 5 years with positive TRAb. Following extraction of RNA from PBMCs, that RNA was used to make the TCR library.

Specimen: peripheral blood mononuclear cells (PBMCs), collected when the disease was refractory, from a patient treated with antithyroid drugs. The source of this sequence is a female donor with Graves disease. The gene calls are TRBV15 and TRBJ2-2; D gene unclear. DNA of the CDR3: TGTGCCACCAGCGTAACCGGGGAGCTGTTTTTT. Residues: CATSVTGELFF.